This T cell receptor (beta chain) appears in the sequencing data of a study of cytomegalovirus exposure and HLA in healthy donors. The CDR3 runs 17 residues. Germline values: CDR1 MGHRA, CDR2 YSYEKL. Losses at the gene ends were 0 bases for V and 4 bases for J; bases not matched to a gene: 9. PCR employed 60 Vbeta and 13 Jbeta primers. Repertoires were generated with immunoSEQ multiplex PCR, while TCRdb's copy carries only in-frame clones and drops some. The sample includes roughly 200,000 clones. The sequencing input was PBMCs. The V call is TRBV4-1, the J call TRBJ2-7; 10 nucleotides line up with TRBD1. The TCR was taken from a girl aged 2 to 9 in good health and CMV-seropositive. CDR3 sequence reads: CASSQEEMGTGAYEQYF. CDR3 bases: TGCGCCAGCAGCCAAGAGGAGATGGGGACAGGGGCTTACGAGCAGTACTTC.